The 14 T cell receptor beta chains listed next were all sequenced from one sample in a study of shared clonotypes between healthy human individuals. Assay: immunoSEQ multiplex PCR; the TCRdb copy retains only in-frame clones and omits some. The data contain a few hundred thousand clones, roughly four fifths of them seen just once; the ten biggest clones take up 12%. The specimen sequenced was PBMCs. These receptors were collected from a woman in her forties in good health. Some clones in this sample may be carry-over from other donors' samples.

The J gene is TRBJ2-3, the V gene TRBV19; TRBD2 agrees at 9 bases. CDR3 size: 16 residues. Unmatched junction bases numbered 7, after V lost 2 bases and J lost 4 bases. The germline gives CDR1 LNHDA, CDR2 SQIVND (reference sequence). For the CDR3, the DNA is TGTGCCAGTAGTATATTCGGGAGCGGGAGGCCAGATACGCAGTATTTT. Translation: CASSIFGSGRPDTQYF.

This chain links TRBV28 with TRBJ1-5; the D is unclear. This CDR3 region has 13 residues. V shed 7 bases and J shed 8 bases, with 15 bases lying between them. The germline V gene has CDR1 MDHEN and CDR2 SYDVKM. The CDR3 region is CASTGRSVEPQHF. CDR3 bases: TGTGCCAGCACCGGACGGTCCGTCGAGCCCCAGCATTTT.

This sequence joins TRBV6-1 and TRBJ2-2; D unclear. Between the trimmed V and J ends, which lost 3 bases and 2 bases, there was a span of 10 bases. This CDR3 has 15 residues. Germline V CDR1 and CDR2: MNHNS, SASEGT. The CDR3 reads CASSDEVENTGELFF. As DNA, the CDR3 is TGTGCCAGCAGTGACGAAGTGGAAAACACCGGGGAGCTGTTTTTT.

Notes on this clone: This sequence is one base from a far larger clone and is likely a read error. The rearrangement joins TRBV28 to TRBJ2-7; a possible D gene is TRBD1 (6 bases). V lost 4 bases to trimming and J lost 6 bases, with 22 bases between them. Germline-derived CDR1 and CDR2 are MDHEN and SYDVKM. The CDR3 is made up of 16 amino acids. As DNA, the CDR3 is TGTGCCAGCAGTTCCAGGGGCCCTCCCTCTGAGTTCGAGCAGTACTTC. It codes for CASSSRGPPSEFEQYF.

This chain links TRBV7-9 with TRBJ2-7; D remains unclear. Trimming left V 5 bases short and J 0 bases short, with 14 bases between. CDR1 SEHNR and CDR2 FQNEAQ come from the germline V gene (reference sequence). The CDR3 covers 15 residues. The CDR3 sequence is CASSPRVLSSYEQYF. As DNA, the CDR3 is TGTGCCAGCAGCCCCCGGGTCCTGAGCTCCTACGAGCAGTACTTC.

The chain carries TRBV6-1 and TRBJ1-3; TRBD1 matches 8 bases. Germline V lookup: CDR1 MNHNS, CDR2 SASEGT. The J segment lost 3 bases and the V segment lost 4 bases, leaving 5 bases of the junction unmatched. The CDR3 loop spans 15 amino acids. Written as DNA, the CDR3 is TGTGCCAGCAGTGGACAGGGGTCAGGTGGAAACACCATATATTTT. Amino acid sequence: CASSGQGSGGNTIYF.

This chain connects TRBV4-3 to TRBJ2-1, with D possibly TRBD1 on 5 matching bases. Germline V lookup: CDR1 LGHNA, CDR2 YSLEER. V was trimmed by 0 bases and J by 7 bases, leaving 16 bases between them. The CDR3 spans 16 residues. CDR3 DNA: TGCGCCAGCAGCCAAGATTTAAGGGGCCGCGATAATGAGCAGTTCTTC. Amino acids: CASSQDLRGRDNEQFF.

This clone was detected only once. The chain links TRBV30 to TRBJ1-2; 11 nucleotides line up with TRBD1. The junction had 5 bases not matched to a gene; V was cut back by 3 bases and J by 5 bases. Germline V gene data show CDR1 as GTSNPN and CDR2 as SVGIG (reference sequence). This CDR3 is built from 14 residues. DNA of the CDR3: TGTGCCTGGAGCGGGACAGGGGGACCTTATGGCTACACCTTC. This translates into CAWSGTGGPYGYTF.

V is TRBV29-1 and J is TRBJ2-5; TRBD1 aligns across 8 bases. Germline CDR1 reads SQVTM; CDR2 reads ANQGSEA. The CDR3 length is 12 residues. Trimming removed 7 bases from V and 2 bases from J; junction bases left unmatched: 3. Here the CDR3 DNA reads TGCAGCGCAGGGGGCTTTCAAGAGACCCAGTACTTC. Encoded protein: CSAGGFQETQYF. The complete variable domain, with remaining parts taken from reference TRBV29-1 and TRBJ2-5, reads SAVISQKPSRDICQRGTSLTIQCQVDSQVTMMFWYRQQPGQSLTLIATANQGSEATYESGFVIDKFPISRPNLTFSTLTVSNMSPEDSSIYLCSAGGFQETQYFGPGTRLLVL.

This chain connects TRBV4-3 to TRBJ2-7; D not certain. The CDR3 sequence is 13 residues long. Deletions cut 4 bases from V and 1 base from J, with 8 bases between. CDR1 LGHNA and CDR2 YSLEER come from the germline V gene. The CDR3 sequence: CASSRGGSYEQYF. CDR3 nucleotide sequence: TGCGCCAGCAGCCGGGGTGGATCCTACGAGCAGTACTTC.

The rearrangement uses TRBV28 and TRBJ1-1; D not resolved. CDR1 is MDHEN and CDR2 is SYDVKM in the germline V gene. Trimming left V 8 bases short and J 1 base short, with 5 bases between. The CDR3 has 11 amino acids. In DNA, the CDR3 is TGTGCCAGCGGTCAGAACACTGAAGCTTTCTTT. This sequence encodes CASGQNTEAFF.

The J gene is TRBJ2-6, the V gene TRBV5-6, with D perhaps matching TRBD2 (5 bases). Trimming shortened V by 4 bases and J by 10 bases, and 12 bases separated the two germline ends. The germline CDR1 and CDR2 sequences are SGHDT and YYEEEE. The CDR3 is 13 residues long. The CDR3 sequence is CASSQGLDNVLTF. Written as DNA, the CDR3 is TGTGCCAGCAGCCAAGGACTGGATAACGTCCTGACTTTC.

V and J are TRBV5-1 and TRBJ1-3; D is unresolved. CDR1 and CDR2 from the germline V gene are SGHRS and YFSETQ. Trimming removed 2 bases from V and 0 bases from J, with 6 bases in between. This CDR3 spans 14 amino acids. CDR3 coding DNA: TGCGCCAGCAGCTTTGGCAGCTCTGGAAACACCATATATTTT. Residues: CASSFGSSGNTIYF. Full variable domain (remainder filled in from reference TRBV5-1 and TRBJ1-3): KAGVTQTPRYLIKTRGQQVTLSCSPISGHRSVSWYQQTPGQGLQFLFEYFSETQRNKGNFPGRFSGRQFSNSRSEMNVSTLELGDSALYLCASSFGSSGNTIYFGEGSWLTVV.

This sequence joins TRBV9 and TRBJ2-5; D ambiguous. The germline V gene encodes CDR1 SGDLS and CDR2 YYNGEE. V lost 3 bases and J lost 0, with 3 bases in between. The CDR3 has 12 residues. CDR3 bases: TGTGCCAGCAGCGCAAACCAAGAGACCCAGTACTTC. It encodes CASSANQETQYF.